This paragraph reports one T cell receptor beta chain. Its antigen is still unknown. Germline CDR1 SGHVS, CDR2 FQNEAQ. The CDR3 covers 16 residues. V was shortened by 5 bases and J by 0 bases, with 17 bases between the two germline ends. The data were taken from a study of T cells in tuberculosis. Study in general: Sequenced TCRs come from CD1B-GMM tetramer-binding T cells.

Findings of the study overall: Samples were chosen by availability of cryopreserved specimens.

The time point denotes: new active TB diagnosis, blood taken before or within 7 days of starting treatment. Sequencing was performed with immunoSEQ multiplex PCR; in TCRdb, only in-frame clones are kept and a portion is missing. The repertoire has 31,000 or so clones, 86% of them found once; the top ten carry about 5.5%. The V call is TRBV7-8, the J call TRBJ2-7, with D perhaps matching TRBD1 (5 bases). This TCR was sampled from an adult with tuberculosis. The material was PBMCs, obtained at tuberculosis diagnosis. DNA of the CDR3: TGTGCCAGCAGCCCACAGGCCCAGGCGAGCTCCTACGAGCAGTACTTC. This encodes CASSPQAQASSYEQYF.